This TCR beta chain was identified during a study of shared clonotypes between healthy human individuals. Germline V CDR1 and CDR2: GTSNPN, SVGIG (reference sequence). There are 12 residues in the CDR3. Concerning this clone itself: A read error likely explains this, since a far larger clone differs by one base. At the DNA level, this CDR3 is encoded by other sequences in the same sample as well.

Here immunoSEQ multiplex PCR was the method, and the copy in TCRdb shows in-frame clones only, minus some. The sample includes fewer than 650,000 clones, around 78% seen only once; the top ten take 10% to 15%. The source of this sequence is a woman aged 40 to 49 in good health. Some clones in this sample may be carry-over from other donors' samples. Sequenced input: PBMCs. The V gene is TRBV30, the J gene TRBJ1-1, with a tentative D call TRBD1 (5 bases). CDR3: CAWSRQNTGAFF. CDR3 nucleotide sequence: TGTGCCTGGAGTCGACAGAACACTGGAGCTTTCTTT.